This paragraph covers one TCR beta chain sequence. A few counts support this clonotype. The target of this receptor is not known. No qualities accompany the bases; no much larger clone lies one base away. The data stem from a study of blood T cells in healthy people across ages (dated by TCRdb to 2015 to 2017). Some background on the complete study: Template switching captured roughly one uniquely barcoded TCR beta cDNA molecule per two T cells in model experiments. To track age-related changes in TCR beta repertoire diversity, the study relied on deep sequencing normalized with unique cDNA molecular identifiers. Four age groups were formed from the donors: young (average approximately 15 years), middle-aged (approximately 40), aged (roughly 56) and long-lived (less than 85). Two additional independent replicas of 1 million unique cDNA reads from the same blood draw were analyzed for two donors (one aged 18 to 30 and one aged 80 or older).

The library was made by 5' RACE. The sample was run on an Illumina HiSeq 2500. A second PCR of roughly 7 to 12 cycles was performed with a sample-barcoded 5' primer and a J-beta primer mix. A unique molecular identifier was introduced onto each TCR beta cDNA molecule by a template-switch 5' adaptor carrying 12 random nucleotides. Each sample yielded at least 3 million CDR3-containing paired-end reads. All of the RNA was converted into first-strand cDNA using the Mint cDNA synthesis kit, with a TRBC-specific oligonucleotide serving as the primer. All cDNA was treated with uracil-DNA glycosylase and then went through a first 18-cycle PCR with the universal primers M1SS and BC2_uni_R. As for the original processing: For normalization, 1 million high-quality reads, each with a distinct molecular identifier, were randomly selected from each sample. Reads with shared molecular identifiers were discarded instead of being binned into consensus sequences. MiTCR, with a Q25 quality threshold and the strictest error-elimination algorithm, was used for CDR3 identification, clonotype clustering and error correction. Lower-bound total TCR beta diversity was estimated with a nonparametric unseen species model using Euler transformation. In TCRdb, the public reads were trimmed at Q25 with fastp and aligned with MiXCR, with productive beta chains retained. Identical CDR3 protein sequences are pooled into one entry, listed with their most common genes and DNA. The authors' filters were not applied to this entry. In this sample the table shows 750,000 to 950,000 distinct CDR3 sequences, roughly 24% of which occur a single time. Of the sample, approximately 2.9% is held by the ten largest clones.

Germline trimming amounts to 0 bases on V and 6 bases on J, with 13 as the count of junction bases outside the gene matches. In the germline V gene, CDR1 corresponds to LGHNT and CDR2 to FRNRAP. The CDR3 sequence holds 18 residues, the cysteine and phenylalanine included. Just the 54-base CDR3 DNA is kept, in frame starting at base 1. The paper's findings and limits, for the study overall: As age increased, observed TCR beta diversity per million T cells dropped in a roughly linear way, and a significant reduction was already evident by age roughly 36. The percentage of naive T cells measured by flow cytometry correlated strongly with observed TCR beta diversity. Because donor CMV infection status was unknown, age-related changes in expanded clonotypes were potentially confounded. Compared with the aged group, more naive CD4+ T cells, fewer expanded clones and increased TCR diversity were shown by the long-lived group, suggesting age selection. Estimates of total diversity based on one million sequenced T cells were regarded as lower bounds and as underestimates. Since profiling was done on bulk unsorted PBMCs, naive and antigen-experienced compartments could not be conclusively compared.

Systemically healthy Caucasian individuals from Russia, some 40 in total and aged about 6 to 90 years, were included as donors. Around 10 milliliters of peripheral blood were collected from each donor into EDTA-treated Vacutainer tubes. Ficoll-Paque density-gradient centrifugation was used to isolate PBMCs, with at least 6 million obtained per sample. Trizol reagent was used to extract total RNA from the PBMCs, yielding at least 5.5 micrograms per sample. The percentages of naive CD45RAhigh/CD27high T cells were determined by flow cytometry on a PBMC aliquot from every donor. These records were also assigned to another study, of T cells of mothers and their children. From the second report: Nine systemically healthy Caucasian individuals served as donors, namely three mothers together with their six children. cDNA synthesis consumed the entire amount of extracted RNA, loaded at about 1.5 ug RNA in each 15 ul reaction. In the second PCR, the M1S primer introduced both the sample barcodes and 2-4 random nucleotides. Over 8 million TCR beta CDR3 reads came from each mother, compared with approximately 3 million reads from each child. In both related and unrelated pairs, thymic selection shapes the output of TCR recombination in a similar way, with inherited differences having only a minor effect. Normalized repertoire overlap in related mother-child pairs was always slightly higher than in unrelated mother-child pairs, but the difference was never significant. No persistent microchimeric T cell clones were found, with a detection sensitivity of 85 to 100 clones per million clonotypes. The study used deep NGS to compare TCR beta repertoires of mothers and children, seeking features distinguishing related mother-child pairs from unrelated individuals. The mean age was about 40 +/- 4 years for the mothers and roughly 11 +/- 4 years for the children. After adapter ligation with NEBNext reagents, the libraries were sequenced on Illumina HiSeq 2000 with 100+100 nt paired-end reads. To avoid cross-contamination, the mother libraries and the child libraries were prepared a month apart and sequenced in separate runs. Between about 500,000 and 2,100,000 distinct TCR beta clonotypes were identified per donor. Naive TCR beta clonotypes were estimated from low-frequency clonotypes matched to each donor's FACS-determined naive share, without sorting.

This sequence uses TRBV12-5 and TRBJ1-4, and 7 junctional nucleotides match TRBD1. What was sequenced was blood. The TCR originated in a boy aged 10-17 years in good health. The CDR3 amino acid sequence is: CASGLVLYQTGTDEKLFF. The DNA sequence is TGTGCTAGTGGTTTGGTATTATACCAGACAGGGACAGATGAAAAACTGTTTTTT.